These T cell receptor beta chains were read from a single sample in a study of blood T cell repertoires in COVID-19. The method was immunoSEQ multiplex PCR; TCRdb's version includes in-frame clones alone and lacks a portion of them. The sample has 350,000 or so clones; about nine tenths are singletons. Sequences were obtained from PBMCs or T cells enriched from blood (not recorded which). The origin of the receptors is a young woman who had been exposed to COVID-19. CDR3s include the opening cysteine and the closing phenylalanine or tryptophan. Fields, in order: clone size, D gene, V gene, J gene, CDR3 DNA, CDR3 protein. A D gene is named only where the DNA matches it firmly. Clone size appears in some rows only: once, few, many, or a class for an expanded clone.

clone_size: -; d_call: -; v_call: TRBV20-1; j_call: TRBJ2-7; cdr3_nt: TGCAGTGCTAGTGGAGTCATCGCCTACGAGCAGTACTTC; cdr3_aa: CSASGVIAYEQYF
clone_size: -; d_call: TRBD2; v_call: TRBV11-1; j_call: TRBJ2-1; cdr3_nt: TGTGCCAGCAGCTCCTTAGCGGGAATCTACAATGAGCAGTTCTTC; cdr3_aa: CASSSLAGIYNEQFF
clone_size: -; d_call: TRBD2; v_call: TRBV4-2; j_call: TRBJ2-1; cdr3_nt: TGTGCCAGCAGCCAAGGTCTTTTGGGTAGCGGGGGTTACAATGAGCAGTTCTTC; cdr3_aa: CASSQGLLGSGGYNEQFF
clone_size: -; d_call: TRBD1; v_call: TRBV11-3; j_call: TRBJ1-4; cdr3_nt: TGTGCCACCCAGGGGGTCGGTGAAAAACTGTTTTTT; cdr3_aa: CATQGVGEKLFF
clone_size: -; d_call: TRBD1; v_call: TRBV5-6; j_call: TRBJ1-1; cdr3_nt: TGTGCCAGCAGCTTTACAGGGGTCACTGAAGCTTTCTTT; cdr3_aa: CASSFTGVTEAFF
clone_size: -; d_call: -; v_call: TRBV6-5; j_call: TRBJ2-7; cdr3_nt: TGTGCCAGCAGGTTCGGCTACGAGCAGTACTTC; cdr3_aa: CASRFGYEQYF
clone_size: -; d_call: -; v_call: TRBV5-1; j_call: TRBJ1-2; cdr3_nt: TGCGCCAGCAGCTTGGACTCCGGGAGGGCTGGCTACACCTTC; cdr3_aa: CASSLDSGRAGYTF
clone_size: few; d_call: -; v_call: TRBV11-3; j_call: TRBJ1-3; cdr3_nt: TGTGCCAGCAGCTCCAGAAACACCATATATTTT; cdr3_aa: CASSSRNTIYF
clone_size: -; d_call: -; v_call: TRBV5-4; j_call: TRBJ1-5; cdr3_nt: TGTGCCAGCAGCTCCGGGGGGGGCGGGAATCAGCCCCAGCATTTT; cdr3_aa: CASSSGGGGNQPQHF
clone_size: -; d_call: -; v_call: TRBV3-1/TRBV3-2; j_call: TRBJ1-1; cdr3_nt: TGTGCCAGCAGCCAATGGCCTGCGAACACTGAAGCTTTCTTT; cdr3_aa: CASSQWPANTEAFF
clone_size: few; d_call: TRBD1; v_call: TRBV18; j_call: TRBJ2-7; cdr3_nt: TGTGCCAGCTCTCAGGACAGGCCGGTCTACGAGCAGTACTTC; cdr3_aa: CASSQDRPVYEQYF
clone_size: -; d_call: TRBD1; v_call: TRBV27; j_call: TRBJ1-5; cdr3_nt: TGTGCCAGCAGCACCCAGGGGGAGGTCAATCAGCCCCAGCATTTT; cdr3_aa: CASSTQGEVNQPQHF
clone_size: -; d_call: -; v_call: TRBV7-3; j_call: TRBJ2-3; cdr3_nt: TGTGCCAGCAGCTTACCGGACTCGGATACAGATACGCAGTATTTT; cdr3_aa: CASSLPDSDTDTQYF
clone_size: -; d_call: TRBD1; v_call: TRBV14; j_call: TRBJ1-3; cdr3_nt: TGTGCCAGCAGCCAAGATCGAGGACAGGTGGCTAGAAACACCATATATTTT; cdr3_aa: CASSQDRGQVARNTIYF
clone_size: once; d_call: -; v_call: TRBV7-9; j_call: TRBJ2-5; cdr3_nt: TGTGCCAGCAGCTCAACAAGAGGTCAAGAGACCCAGTACTTC; cdr3_aa: CASSSTRGQETQYF
clone_size: -; d_call: -; v_call: TRBV3-1/TRBV3-2; j_call: TRBJ2-7; cdr3_nt: TGTGCCAGCAGCCAAGTTCTAACAGGGTCGACCTACGAGCAGTACTTC; cdr3_aa: CASSQVLTGSTYEQYF